This T cell receptor (beta chain) was profiled in a study of blood T cells in healthy people across ages (dated by TCRdb to 2015 to 2017). In terms of the full investigation: In model experiments, template switching captured roughly one uniquely barcoded TCR beta cDNA molecule for every two T cells. Using deep sequencing normalized with unique cDNA molecular identifiers, the study measured how TCR beta repertoire diversity changes with age. The donors were divided into four age groups: young (average about 16 years), middle-aged (approximately 42), aged (approximately 62) and long-lived (about 90). To avoid experimental bias, donors of different ages were distributed randomly across sequencing lanes. Two additional independent replicas of 1 million unique cDNA reads from the same blood draw were analyzed for two donors (one aged 18 to 30 and one aged 80 or older).

Clipping removes 3 bases from V and 1 base from J, with 8 as the unmatched junction base count. From the cysteine up to the phenylalanine, the CDR3 has a length of 16 residues. The retained sequence is limited to the CDR3, 48 bases, with the frame set at the first base. The germline V gene encodes CDR1 SGHTA and CDR2 FQGNSA. The roughly 37 donors, aged 6 to 90 years, were systemically healthy Caucasian individuals from Russia. Approximately 11 milliliters of peripheral blood were drawn from each donor into EDTA-treated Vacutainer tubes. Ficoll-Paque density-gradient centrifugation was used to isolate PBMCs, with at least 7 million per sample. Trizol reagent was used to extract total RNA from PBMCs, with at least 5 micrograms per sample. For every donor, an aliquot of PBMCs went through flow cytometry to measure the percentages of naive CD45RAhigh/CD27high T cells. The library came from 5' RACE. Instrument used: Illumina HiSeq 2500. The second PCR ran for roughly 6 to 11 cycles and used a J-beta primer mix along with a sample-barcoded 5' primer. Each TCR beta cDNA molecule received a unique molecular identifier from a template-switch 5' adaptor carrying 12 random nucleotides. At least 2.5 million CDR3-containing paired-end reads were obtained from each sample. All of the RNA was converted into first-strand cDNA using the Mint cDNA synthesis kit, with a TRBC-specific oligonucleotide serving as the primer. Following uracil-DNA glycosylase treatment, all cDNA underwent a first 18-cycle PCR with the universal primers M1SS and BC2_uni_R. The paper's processing steps were these. Normalization of each sample was performed by random selection of 1 million high-quality reads, each carrying a distinct molecular identifier. Instead of being binned into consensus sequences, reads that shared molecular identifiers were thrown out. MiTCR, set to a Q25 quality threshold and the strictest error-elimination algorithm, was used for CDR3 identification, clonotype clustering and error correction. A nonparametric unseen species model using Euler transformation provided a lower-bound estimate of total TCR beta diversity. Using fastp at Q25 and MiXCR, TCRdb reprocessed the public reads and kept productive beta chains. When rows share a CDR3 protein, they turn into one entry using the most common DNA and genes. TCRdb's processing, not the study's, gives the V and J calls here. Within this sample are 1.5 million or so distinct CDR3 sequences, with around two fifths of them counted one time only. The top ten clones comprise approximately 7.9% of the sample.

Here is what the overall study found, with its caveats: Bulk unsorted PBMC profiling prevented conclusive comparison of naive and antigen-experienced compartments. The percentage of naive T cells measured by flow cytometry correlated strongly with observed TCR beta diversity. Observed TCR beta diversity per million T cells fell roughly linearly with age, and a significant reduction was already apparent by age around 40. Compared with the aged group, the long-lived group had more naive CD4+ T cells, fewer expanded clones and increased TCR diversity, a pattern suggesting age selection. Estimates of total diversity based on one million sequenced T cells were considered lower bounds and underestimates. The CMV infection status of donors was not known, potentially confounding age-related changes in expanded clonotypes.

A note on this clonotype: Its antigen target is currently unknown. No much larger clonotype is one base removed from it; base qualities were not supplied.

This sequence was found in a woman between 18 and 30 years old in good health. The chain links TRBV7-2 with TRBJ1-1; 7 bases in between match TRBD1. Sequences were obtained from blood. The DNA is as follows: TGTGCCAGCAGCTTCAACCGGGACAGAGGGAACACTGAAGCTTTCTTT. Its product reads: CASSFNRDRGNTEAFF.